The 8 T cell receptor beta chains presented below share a single source sample, sequenced in a study of CD8 T cells in ankylosing spondylitis. TCRdb fed the 5' RACE reads into MiXCR, producing one record per CDR3 protein. Of about 190,000 distinct CDR3 sequences in the sample, over 10% were seen once. Sequencing input: blood, either unsorted or a sorted T cell fraction (not recorded which). These receptors were collected from a female donor with ankylosing spondylitis or in good health (not recorded which).

The table lists this clonotype with many counts. The chain uses TRBV28 and TRBJ2-7; D call uncertain. CDR1 is MDHEN, CDR2 SYDVKM, per germline. This CDR3 is 15 amino acids long. Trimming left V 5 bases short and J 0 bases short, with 14 bases between. CDR3 coding DNA: TGTGCCAGCAGTATCCCAGACGGCAGCTCCTACGAGCAGTACTTC. Protein sequence: CASSIPDGSSYEQYF.

This clonotype was seen repeatedly, ten times or more. The V gene is TRBV6-5, the J gene TRBJ2-1, with 8 bases lining up with TRBD2. Germline lookup yields CDR1 MNHEY and CDR2 SVGAGI. The CDR3 totals 14 residues. V shed 5 bases and J 13 bases; nucleotides not matched to a gene: 13. CDR3 residues: CASSASTSAELQFF. The CDR3 DNA is TGTGCCAGCAGTGCCTCGACTAGCGCGGAGTTACAGTTCTTC.

This clonotype was counted between two and nine times. V usage is TRBV5-6 and J usage is TRBJ1-2, with unresolved D. V was trimmed by 4 bases and J by 8 bases, leaving 15 bases between them. The germline CDR1 and CDR2 sequences are SGHDT and YYEEEE. The CDR3 has 13 amino acids. The CDR3, as DNA: TGTGCCAGCAGCCCTATATCGAGGGAAGGCTACACCTTC. Translated: CASSPISREGYTF.

This clonotype was observed at least ten times. V is TRBV12-3 or TRBV12-4 and J is TRBJ1-4, with TRBD1 as a possible D gene (5 bases). This CDR3 spans 14 amino acids. Trimming pared 4 bases from V and 8 bases from J, leaving 14 bases between. The CDR3 DNA sequence: TGTGCCAGCAGTTCCCGGGACGGGCTAGAAAAACTGTTTTTT. Its protein product is CASSSRDGLEKLFF.

This clonotype was detected many times. V and J are TRBV4-2 and TRBJ1-1; D remains unclear. The CDR3 contains 15 residues. The germline V gene has CDR1 LGHNA and CDR2 YNFKEQ. Trimming left V 0 bases short and J 1 base short, with 9 bases between. CDR3 DNA sequence: TGTGCCAGCAGCCAAGATCCCGGCAGGAACACTGAAGCTTTCTTT. It encodes CASSQDPGRNTEAFF.

Turning to this clonotype: This may stem from a read error, because a much larger clone lies one nucleotide away. This sequence joins TRBV21-1 and TRBJ1-2; TRBD1 reflects the table's D call only, with no check against the DNA. TRBV21-1 is tagged as a pseudogene. The CDR3 contains 14 residues. CDR3 DNA: TGTGCCAGCACCAAATTCAAGGGGACGGGAGGCTACACCTTC. This sequence encodes CASTKFKGTGGYTF.

This CDR3 reads CSASGGREKLFF. CDR3 DNA: TGCAGTGCTAGTGGGGGCAGGGAAAAACTGTTTTTT. The gene calls are TRBV20-1 and TRBJ1-4, with D possibly being TRBD1 (6 bases). Germline CDR1 DFQATT, CDR2 SNEGSKA (reference sequence). V lost 3 bases to trimming and J lost 8 bases, with 10 bases between them. This CDR3 has 12 residues.

This clonotype turned up a few times. This chain links TRBV11-1 with TRBJ2-6; D is perhaps TRBD2 (5 bases). CDR1 is SGHAT and CDR2 is FQDESV in the germline V gene (reference sequence). There are 17 residues in the CDR3. V dropped 1 base and J dropped 0 bases, with 10 bases sitting between them. CDR3 residues: CASSLGTLSSGANVLTF. DNA for the CDR3: TGTGCCAGCAGCTTAGGGACTCTTTCCTCTGGGGCCAACGTCCTGACTTTC.